This T cell receptor (beta chain) was captured by sequencing in a study of OX40 agonist ivuxolimab in advanced cancers. Overall study context: Among those treated, three patients had partial responses, one with hepatocellular carcinoma and two with cutaneous melanoma.

The CDR3 length is 17 residues. The V gene's germline CDR1 is MNHNS and CDR2 SASEGT. The germline V and J ends were trimmed by 0 bases and 4 bases, with 18 bases remaining between them. Comment on this clone: Its antigen is unidentified.

Sequenced by immunoSEQ multiplex PCR; TCRdb stores in-frame clones only, minus some. The sample has fewer than 30,000 clones, over 75% seen once. Findings and caveats of the study: CD4+ and CD8+ blood T cells expanded clonally by week 6 at 0.1 to 3.0 mg/kg.

Drawing of blood for sampling happened at baseline, at cycle 4 day 1, and at cycle 7 day 1. The TCR originated in an adult with an advanced solid tumor such as melanoma, head and neck, liver or kidney cancer. The material was CD4+ or CD8+ T cells sorted from blood, obtained in a trial of the OX40 agonist ivuxolimab. This rearrangement joins TRBV6-1 to TRBJ1-2, with a possible D match to TRBD1 (5 bases). As DNA, the CDR3 is TGTGCCAGCAGTGAAGCGGAATCAGGGTTTAGGGGCTATGGCTACACCTTC. Its translation is CASSEAESGFRGYGYTF.